This entry concerns a single T cell receptor beta chain. These data originate in a study of control samples from healthy donors and cancer patients. After removal of 8 bases from V and 5 bases from J, the junction contained 12 bases not matched to a gene. The CDR3 consists of 14 residues. Germline V CDR1 and CDR2: MNHEY, SVGAGI. Sequenced by immunoSEQ multiplex PCR; TCRdb stores in-frame clones only, minus some. In the table there are 150,000 to 200,000 clones, approximately 90% of which are singletons. This TCR was recovered from a man aged 25-40 years in good health. Specimen: blood. This chain links TRBV6-5 with TRBJ2-7, with 7 bases that match TRBD1. CDR3 residues: CASAMNRGWDEQYF. The CDR3 coding sequence is TGTGCCAGCGCGATGAACAGGGGTTGGGACGAGCAGTACTTC.